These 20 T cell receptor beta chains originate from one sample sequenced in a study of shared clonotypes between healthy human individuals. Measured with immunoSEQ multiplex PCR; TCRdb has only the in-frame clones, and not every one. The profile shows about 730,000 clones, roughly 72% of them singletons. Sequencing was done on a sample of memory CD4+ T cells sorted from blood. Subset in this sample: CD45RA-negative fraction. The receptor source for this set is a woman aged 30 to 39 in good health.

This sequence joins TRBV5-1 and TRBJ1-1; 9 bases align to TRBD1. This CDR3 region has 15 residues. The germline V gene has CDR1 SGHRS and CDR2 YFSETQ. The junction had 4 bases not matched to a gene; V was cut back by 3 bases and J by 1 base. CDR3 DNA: TGCGCCAGCAGCTCGGTGACAGGGGGGAACACTGAAGCTTTCTTT. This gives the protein CASSSVTGGNTEAFF.

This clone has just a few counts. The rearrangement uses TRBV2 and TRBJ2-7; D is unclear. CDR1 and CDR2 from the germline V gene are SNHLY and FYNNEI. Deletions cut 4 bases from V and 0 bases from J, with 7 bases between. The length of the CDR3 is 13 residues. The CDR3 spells CASSARASYEQYF. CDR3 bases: TGTGCCAGCAGTGCAAGGGCCTCCTACGAGCAGTACTTC.

Here the CDR3 DNA reads TGTGCCAGCAGCTATCGACTAGCGGAGGTCACCGGGGAGCTGTTTTTT. It yields the protein CASSYRLAEVTGELFF. The chain carries TRBV7-9 and TRBJ2-2; 9 bases map to TRBD2. Per the germline V gene, CDR1 is SEHNR and CDR2 is FQNEAQ (reference sequence). After removal of 4 bases from V and 4 bases from J, the junction contained 7 bases not matched to a gene. The CDR3 has 16 residues.

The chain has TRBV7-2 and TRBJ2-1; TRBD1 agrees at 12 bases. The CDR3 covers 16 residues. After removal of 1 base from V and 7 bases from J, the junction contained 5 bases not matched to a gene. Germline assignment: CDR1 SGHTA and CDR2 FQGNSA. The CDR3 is CASSLVGTGGRNEQFF. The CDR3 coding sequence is TGTGCCAGCAGCTTAGTTGGGACAGGGGGCAGGAATGAGCAGTTCTTC. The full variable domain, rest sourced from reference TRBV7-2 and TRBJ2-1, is GAGVSQSPSNKVTEKGKDVELRCDPISGHTALYWYRQSLGQGLEFLIYFQGNSAPDKSGLPSDRFSAERTGGSVSTLTIQRTQQEDSAVYLCASSLVGTGGRNEQFFGPGTRLTVL.

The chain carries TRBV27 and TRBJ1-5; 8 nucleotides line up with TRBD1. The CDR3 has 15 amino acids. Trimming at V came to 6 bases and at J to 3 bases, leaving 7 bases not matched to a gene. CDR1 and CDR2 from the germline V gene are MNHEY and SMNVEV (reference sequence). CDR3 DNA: TGTGCCAGCAGGAAGGGACAGGAGTACAATCAGCCCCAGCATTTT. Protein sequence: CASRKGQEYNQPQHF.

The CDR3 sequence: CASSIVSESSYEQYF. CDR3 coding DNA: TGTGCCAGTAGTATAGTTAGCGAAAGCTCCTACGAGCAGTACTTC. This sequence joins TRBV19 and TRBJ2-7, with D perhaps matching TRBD2 (5 bases). Between the trimmed V and J ends, which lost 1 base and 0 bases, there was a span of 10 bases. Germline V CDR1 and CDR2: LNHDA, SQIVND (reference sequence). This CDR3 has 15 residues.

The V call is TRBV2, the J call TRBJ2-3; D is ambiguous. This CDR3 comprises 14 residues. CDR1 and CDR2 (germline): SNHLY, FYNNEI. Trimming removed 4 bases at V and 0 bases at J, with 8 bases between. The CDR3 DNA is TGTGCCAGCAGTGGAAAATCTAGCACAGATACGCAGTATTTT. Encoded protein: CASSGKSSTDTQYF. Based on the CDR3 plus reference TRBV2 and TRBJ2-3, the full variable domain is EPEVTQTPSHQVTQMGQEVILRCVPISNHLYFYWYRQILGQKVEFLVSFYNNEISEKSEIFDDQFSVERPDGSNFTLKIRSTKLEDSAMYFCASSGKSSTDTQYFGPGTRLTVL.

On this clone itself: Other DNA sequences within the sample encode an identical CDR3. The CDR3 DNA follows: TGTGCTTCCACAGGGGGGAATCAGCCCCAGCATTTT. Its protein product is CASTGGNQPQHF. V and J are TRBV28 and TRBJ1-5; 8 nucleotides align to TRBD1. This CDR3 spans 12 amino acids. Per germline, CDR1 MDHEN and CDR2 SYDVKM.

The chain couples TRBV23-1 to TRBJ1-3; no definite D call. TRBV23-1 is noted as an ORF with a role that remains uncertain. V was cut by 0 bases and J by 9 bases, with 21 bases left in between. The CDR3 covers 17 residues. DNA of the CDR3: TGCGCCAGCAGTCAATCGAACTGTCTCGGGAAACTTCCCACCATATATTTT. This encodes CASSQSNCLGKLPTIYF.

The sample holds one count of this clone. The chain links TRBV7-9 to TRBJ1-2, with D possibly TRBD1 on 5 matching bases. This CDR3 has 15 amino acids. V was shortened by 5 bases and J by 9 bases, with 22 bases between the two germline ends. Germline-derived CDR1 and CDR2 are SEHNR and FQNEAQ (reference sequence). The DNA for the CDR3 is TGTGCCAGCAGCCACCCGGGGCGGACGCAAGACCGCTACACCTTC. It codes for CASSHPGRTQDRYTF.

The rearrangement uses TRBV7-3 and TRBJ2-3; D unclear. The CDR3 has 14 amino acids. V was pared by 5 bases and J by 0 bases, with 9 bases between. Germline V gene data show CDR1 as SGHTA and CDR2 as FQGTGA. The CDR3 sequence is CASSPDHSTDTQYF. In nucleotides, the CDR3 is TGTGCCAGCAGCCCGGACCACAGCACAGATACGCAGTATTTT.

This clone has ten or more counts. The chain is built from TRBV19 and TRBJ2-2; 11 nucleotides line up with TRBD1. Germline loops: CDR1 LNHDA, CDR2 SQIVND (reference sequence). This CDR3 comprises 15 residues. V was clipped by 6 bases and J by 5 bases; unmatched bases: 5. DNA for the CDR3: TGTGCCAGTAGCTCCGGGACAGGGGGTACCGGGGAGCTGTTTTTT. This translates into CASSSGTGGTGELFF.

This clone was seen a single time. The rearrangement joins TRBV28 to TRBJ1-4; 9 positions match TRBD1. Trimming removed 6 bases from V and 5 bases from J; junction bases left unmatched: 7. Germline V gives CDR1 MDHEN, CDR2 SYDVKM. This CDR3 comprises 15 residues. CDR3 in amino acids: CASRKSGTGNEKLFF. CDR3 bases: TGTGCCAGCAGAAAAAGCGGGACAGGGAATGAAAAACTGTTTTTT.

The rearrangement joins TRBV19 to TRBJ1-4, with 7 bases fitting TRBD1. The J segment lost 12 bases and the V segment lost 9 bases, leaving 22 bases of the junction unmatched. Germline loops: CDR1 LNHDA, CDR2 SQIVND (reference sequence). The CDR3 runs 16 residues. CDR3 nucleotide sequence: TGTGCCAGCAGAACCCTCCCTCCCACAGGGGAGGGTGAACTGTTTTTT. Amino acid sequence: CASRTLPPTGEGELFF.

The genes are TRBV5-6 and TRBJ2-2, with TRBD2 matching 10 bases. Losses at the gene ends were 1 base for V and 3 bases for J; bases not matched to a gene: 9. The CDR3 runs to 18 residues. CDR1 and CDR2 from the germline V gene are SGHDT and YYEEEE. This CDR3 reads CASSLWASGSPDTGELFF. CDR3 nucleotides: TGTGCCAGCAGCTTGTGGGCTAGCGGGAGCCCCGACACCGGGGAGCTGTTTTTT.

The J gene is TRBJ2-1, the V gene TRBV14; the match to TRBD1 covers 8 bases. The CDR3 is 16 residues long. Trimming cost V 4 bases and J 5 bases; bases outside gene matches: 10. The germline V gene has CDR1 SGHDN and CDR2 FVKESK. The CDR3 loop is CASSPTGDGLDNEQFF. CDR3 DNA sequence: TGTGCCAGCAGCCCGACAGGGGATGGTCTTGACAATGAGCAGTTCTTC.

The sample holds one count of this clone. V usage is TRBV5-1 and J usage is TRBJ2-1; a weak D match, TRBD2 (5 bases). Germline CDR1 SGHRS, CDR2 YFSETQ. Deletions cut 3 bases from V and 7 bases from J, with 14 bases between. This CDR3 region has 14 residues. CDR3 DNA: TGCGCCAGCAGCTCCCCCCCGGGGTGGAATGAGCAGTTCTTC. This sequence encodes CASSSPPGWNEQFF.

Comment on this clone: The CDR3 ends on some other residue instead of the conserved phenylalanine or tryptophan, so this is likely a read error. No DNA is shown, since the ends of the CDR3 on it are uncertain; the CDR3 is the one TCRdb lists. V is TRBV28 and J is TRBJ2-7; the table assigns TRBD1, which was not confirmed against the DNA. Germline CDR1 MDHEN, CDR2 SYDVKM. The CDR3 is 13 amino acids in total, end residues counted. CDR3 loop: CASRGPGQGMSYG.

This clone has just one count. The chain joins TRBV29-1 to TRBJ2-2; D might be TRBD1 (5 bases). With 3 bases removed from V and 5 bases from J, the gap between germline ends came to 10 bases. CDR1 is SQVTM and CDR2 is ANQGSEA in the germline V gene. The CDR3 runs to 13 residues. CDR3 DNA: TGCAGCGTTGACAGGGCGGCGACCGGGGAGCTGTTTTTT. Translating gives CSVDRAATGELFF.

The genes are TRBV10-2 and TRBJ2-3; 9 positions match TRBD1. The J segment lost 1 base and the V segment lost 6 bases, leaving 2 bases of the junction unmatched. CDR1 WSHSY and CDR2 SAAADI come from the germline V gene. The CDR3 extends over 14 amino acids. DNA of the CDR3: TGCGCCAGCAGGGACAGGGGAGGCACAGATACGCAGTATTTT. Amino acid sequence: CASRDRGGTDTQYF.